A single sample gave rise to the 20 T cell receptor beta chains below, sequenced in a study of cytomegalovirus exposure and HLA in healthy donors. Amplification used 60 Vbeta primers and 13 Jbeta primers. This table comes from immunoSEQ multiplex PCR, and its TCRdb copy is limited to in-frame clones, with some not included. The sample consists of roughly 200,000 clones, roughly 74% of them appearing once. Sequencing was done on a sample of PBMCs. The origin of the receptors is a female donor in good health and CMV-seronegative.

The chain couples TRBV10-3 to TRBJ2-3; 10 bases are a match to TRBD1. V lost 0 bases to trimming and J lost 3 bases; unmatched junction nucleotides: 6. Germline V CDR1 and CDR2: ENHRY, SYGVKD. This CDR3 has 17 amino acids. DNA for the CDR3: TGTGCCATCAGTGAGTCGACAGGGGGCTTAGGGACAGATACGCAGTATTTT. Translating it yields CAISESTGGLGTDTQYF.

V is TRBV5-6 and J is TRBJ2-1; D is perhaps TRBD1 (6 bases). The CDR3 has 15 amino acids. CDR1 is SGHDT, CDR2 YYEEEE, per germline. The V gene lost 4 bases and the J gene lost 4 bases, with 15 bases spanning the gap. CDR3 loop: CASSAGTPTYNEQFF. CDR3 bases: TGTGCCAGCAGCGCCGGGACACCCACGTACAATGAGCAGTTCTTC. Together with reference TRBV5-6 and TRBJ2-1, the CDR3 gives the full variable domain: DAGVTQSPTHLIKTRGQQVTLRCSPKSGHDTVSWYQQALGQGPQFIFQYYEEEERQRGNFPDRFSGHQFPNYSSELNVNALLLGDSALYLCASSAGTPTYNEQFFGPGTRLTVL.

The chain couples TRBV7-6 to TRBJ2-1; 10 bases fit TRBD1. The CDR3 is 17 residues long. Per the germline V gene, CDR1 is SGHVS and CDR2 is FNYEAQ. V shed 2 bases and J 2 bases; nucleotides not matched to a gene: 6. The CDR3 bases are TGTGCCAGCAGCTTACCCTCGACAGGGGGCACCTACAATGAGCAGTTCTTC. Amino acid sequence: CASSLPSTGGTYNEQFF.

The chain links TRBV6-5 to TRBJ1-2; 8 nucleotides match TRBD1. Germline CDR1 and CDR2: MNHEY and SVGAGI. V dropped 6 bases and J dropped 2; count of bases not matched to a gene: 8. The CDR3 has 15 amino acids. Here the CDR3 reads CASSGGQDRNYGYTF. Written as DNA, the CDR3 is TGTGCCAGCAGCGGGGGACAGGACCGAAACTATGGCTACACCTTC.

The chain uses TRBV5-6 and TRBJ2-3; TRBD2 aligns across 9 bases. V dropped 4 bases and J dropped 6; count of bases not matched to a gene: 12. This CDR3 has 16 amino acids. Germline V gives CDR1 SGHDT, CDR2 YYEEEE. The DNA for the CDR3 is TGTGCCAGCAGCGAACGGGGCGGGGGGGAAGGGGATACGCAGTATTTT. It is translated as CASSERGGGEGDTQYF.

This chain connects TRBV5-4 to TRBJ2-5, with TRBD2 matching over 7 bases. The J call is in doubt because the DNA end fits TRBJ2-7 better. CDR3 length: 14 residues. Germline CDR1 and CDR2: SGHNT and YYREEE (reference sequence). This chain's CDR3 is CASSPGRGAYEQYF. The CDR3 DNA follows: TGTGCCAGCAGCCCCGGACGGGGGGCCTACGAGCAGTACTTC.

The V gene is TRBV27, the J gene TRBJ1-4; perhaps TRBD1 as D (5 bases). Between the trimmed V and J ends, which lost 10 bases and 4 bases, there was a span of 13 bases. Per the germline V gene, CDR1 is MNHEY and CDR2 is SMNVEV (reference sequence). The CDR3 sequence is 13 residues long. CDR3 in amino acids: CATPRGGNEKLFF. DNA for the CDR3: TGTGCCACCCCTCGGGGGGGTAATGAAAAACTGTTTTTT.

Only one count was recorded for this clone. The V gene is TRBV7-2, the J gene TRBJ2-7, with TRBD1 as a possible D gene (5 bases). The CDR3 totals 14 residues. The V end was cut by 1 base, the J end by 3 bases, with 10 bases between. CDR1 is SGHTA, CDR2 FQGNSA, per germline. This CDR3 is CASSLDLDSYEQYF. In nucleotides, the CDR3 is TGTGCCAGCAGCTTAGATTTAGACAGCTACGAGCAGTACTTC.

The V and J genes are TRBV11-2 and TRBJ1-5, with 8 positions matching TRBD1. Trimming took 4 bases from V and 0 from J; bases not matched to a gene: 2. CDR1 and CDR2 from the germline V gene are SGHAT and FQNNGV. There are 15 residues in the CDR3. The CDR3 DNA follows: TGTGCCAGCAGCTACGGACAGGGTAGCAATCAGCCCCAGCATTTT. Protein: CASSYGQGSNQPQHF.

V is TRBV5-1 and J is TRBJ2-1; 11 bases are a match to TRBD2. Trimming took 4 bases from V and 9 from J; bases not matched to a gene: 15. Germline V gene sequence: CDR1 SGHRS, CDR2 YFSETQ. This CDR3 has 17 amino acids. The CDR3 nucleotides read TGCGCCAGCAGCCTCCAAACTAGCGGGGGAGGTGGAGGTGAGCAGTTCTTC. As protein: CASSLQTSGGGGGEQFF.

This clone was detected only once. The chain links TRBV10-3 to TRBJ2-5, with TRBD2 matching 13 bases. Germline CDR1 ENHRY, CDR2 SYGVKD. Trimming cost V 3 bases and J 4 bases; bases outside gene matches: 8. The length of the CDR3 is 17 residues. The CDR3 DNA follows: TGTGCCATCAGTGATCCCCATGGACTAGCGGGGGTAGAGACCCAGTACTTC. Translated, it gives CAISDPHGLAGVETQYF.

As regards this clone: This same CDR3 is encoded by further DNA sequences in the sample. DNA for the CDR3: TGTGCCAGCAGCCTCGGACTAGCGGGGATCTACGAGCAGTACTTC. Protein product: CASSLGLAGIYEQYF. This chain links TRBV7-2 with TRBJ2-7; 12 nucleotides match TRBD2. Germline V gene data show CDR1 as SGHTA and CDR2 as FQGNSA. Unmatched junction bases numbered 5, after V lost 5 bases and J lost 3 bases. The CDR3 spans 15 residues.

The CDR3 DNA reads TGTGCCAGCTTGGGGACAGGGGGTAATGAAAAACTGTTTTTT. Translation gives CASLGTGGNEKLFF. The chain uses TRBV5-5 and TRBJ1-4, with 11 bases fitting TRBD1. CDR1 is SGHKS and CDR2 is YYEKEE in the germline V gene (reference sequence). The CDR3 consists of 14 residues. Unmatched junction bases numbered 3, after V lost 7 bases and J lost 4 bases.

Comments on this clone: Mismatch with germline at one junction end may stem from a read error. This same CDR3 is encoded by further DNA sequences in the sample. The chain recombines TRBV6-1 with TRBJ2-7; 7 nucleotides match TRBD2. The V gene's germline CDR1 is MNHNS and CDR2 SASEGT. The CDR3 runs 13 residues. The CDR3 loop reads CASRPSGIYEQYF. The DNA of the CDR3 is TGTGCCAGCAGGCCTAGCGGAATATACGAGCAGTATTTC.

The V call is TRBV7-2, the J call TRBJ2-7; 9 positions agree with TRBD1. J gave up 4 bases and V 6 bases, and 10 bases lay outside the gene matches. This CDR3 spans 15 amino acids. Germline CDR1 and CDR2: SGHTA and FQGNSA. The CDR3 DNA is TGTGCCAGCAGGTCTCCACCCGGGACAGGGTACGAGCAGTACTTC. It yields the protein CASRSPPGTGYEQYF.

The gene calls are TRBV29-1 and TRBJ2-2; D gene unclear. This CDR3 has 10 residues. Germline CDR1 and CDR2: SQVTM and ANQGSEA. Trimming stripped 7 bases from V and 6 bases from J, with 6 bases between. For the CDR3, the DNA is TGCAGCGGGCTAGCCGGGGAGCTGTTTTTT. Encoded protein: CSGLAGELFF.

This chain connects TRBV5-8 to TRBJ1-5; D gene unclear. V was cut by 1 base and J by 3 bases, with 2 bases left in between. CDR1 and CDR2 (germline): SGHTS, YDEGEE. The CDR3 is 12 amino acids. CDR3 amino acids: CASSLYNQPQHF. CDR3 coding DNA: TGTGCCAGCAGCTTGTACAATCAGCCCCAGCATTTT. The variable domain in full, completed from reference TRBV5-8 and TRBJ1-5, reads EAGVTQSPTHLIKTRGQQATLRCSPISGHTSVYWYQQALGLGLQFLLWYDEGEERNRGNFPPRFSGRQFPNYSSELNVNALELEDSALYLCASSLYNQPQHFGDGTRLSIL.

V is TRBV5-1 and J is TRBJ1-3; TRBD1 is a possible D gene (6 bases). The V gene lost 3 bases and the J gene lost 4 bases, with 17 bases spanning the gap. The CDR3 is made up of 16 amino acids. CDR1 and CDR2 (germline): SGHRS, YFSETQ. The DNA of the CDR3 is TGCGCCAGCAGCTCCCCTCTGGGGGCGGAAGGAAACACCATATATTTT. Its protein product is CASSSPLGAEGNTIYF.

The chain links TRBV2 to TRBJ2-4; D unresolved. Germline V CDR1 and CDR2: SNHLY, FYNNEI. The CDR3 is made up of 14 amino acids. V lost 3 bases and J 0 bases, leaving 6 bases between the germline ends. The CDR3 nucleotides are TGTGCCAGCAGTGATCCGAGAGCCAAAAACATTCAGTACTTC. Translating gives CASSDPRAKNIQYF.

The chain links TRBV5-1 to TRBJ2-5; weak D call: TRBD2 (5 bases). The germline CDR1 and CDR2 sequences are SGHRS and YFSETQ. The germline V and J ends were trimmed by 2 bases and 2 bases, with 13 bases remaining between them. The CDR3 sequence is 15 residues long. CDR3 nucleotide sequence: TGCGCCAGCAGCTTAGGAGCGGACCCTCAAGAGACCCAGTACTTC. Translating it yields CASSLGADPQETQYF.